The clone carrying this T cell receptor (beta chain) is medium-sized (0.01 to 0.1%) within its sample. What it binds is not known. Produced via immunoSEQ multiplex PCR; TCRdb's table is partial and in-frame only. The sample lists thousands of clones, approximately 35% occurring once. The sample belongs to a study of T cells in localized non-small cell lung cancer. V shed 5 bases and J shed 4 bases, with 17 bases lying between them. The length of the CDR3 is 16 residues. CDR1 and CDR2 from the germline V gene are SGHNT and YENEEA. Study results and caveats: Turning up in adjacent lung were a median about 56 of the top 100 tumor clones. Blood T cell density predicted longer survival; adjacent-lung clonality, shorter. Among the tissues sampled, uninvolved adjacent lung had the highest T cell clonality, above tumor.

This sequence joins TRBV11-3 and TRBJ2-2; tentatively, D is TRBD2 (5 bases). The material was lung tumor tissue, obtained before any cancer treatment. This sequence was found in a male donor older than 55 with stage III lung adenocarcinoma. For the CDR3, the DNA is TGTGCCAGCAGCGCTCCCGGGGTCGAAAGCACCGGGGAGCTGTTTTTT. This translates into CASSAPGVESTGELFF. Supplemented by reference TRBV11-3 and TRBJ2-2, the full variable domain reads EAGVVQSPRYKIIEKKQPVAFWCNPISGHNTLYWYLQNLGQGPELLIRYENEEAVDDSQLPKDRFSAERLKGVDSTLKIQPAELGDSAVYLCASSAPGVESTGELFFGEGSRLTVL.